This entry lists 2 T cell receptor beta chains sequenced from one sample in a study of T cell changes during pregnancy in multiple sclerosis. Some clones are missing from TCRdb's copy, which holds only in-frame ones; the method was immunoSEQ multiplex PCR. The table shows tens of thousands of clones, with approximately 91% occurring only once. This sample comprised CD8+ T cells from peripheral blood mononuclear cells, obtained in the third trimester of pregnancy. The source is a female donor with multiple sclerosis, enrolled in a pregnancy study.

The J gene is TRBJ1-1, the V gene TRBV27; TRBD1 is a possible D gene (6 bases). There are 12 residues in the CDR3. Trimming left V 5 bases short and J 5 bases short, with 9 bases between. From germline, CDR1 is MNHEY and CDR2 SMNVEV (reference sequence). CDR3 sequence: CASSRTGTEAFF. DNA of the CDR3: TGTGCCAGCAGTAGAACAGGGACTGAAGCTTTCTTT.

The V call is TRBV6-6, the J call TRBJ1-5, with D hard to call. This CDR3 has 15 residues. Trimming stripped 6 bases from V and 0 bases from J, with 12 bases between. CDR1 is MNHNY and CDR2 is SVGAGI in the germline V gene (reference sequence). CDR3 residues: CASSAPGVSNQPQHF. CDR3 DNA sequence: TGTGCCAGCAGCGCCCCGGGAGTTAGCAATCAGCCCCAGCATTTT.